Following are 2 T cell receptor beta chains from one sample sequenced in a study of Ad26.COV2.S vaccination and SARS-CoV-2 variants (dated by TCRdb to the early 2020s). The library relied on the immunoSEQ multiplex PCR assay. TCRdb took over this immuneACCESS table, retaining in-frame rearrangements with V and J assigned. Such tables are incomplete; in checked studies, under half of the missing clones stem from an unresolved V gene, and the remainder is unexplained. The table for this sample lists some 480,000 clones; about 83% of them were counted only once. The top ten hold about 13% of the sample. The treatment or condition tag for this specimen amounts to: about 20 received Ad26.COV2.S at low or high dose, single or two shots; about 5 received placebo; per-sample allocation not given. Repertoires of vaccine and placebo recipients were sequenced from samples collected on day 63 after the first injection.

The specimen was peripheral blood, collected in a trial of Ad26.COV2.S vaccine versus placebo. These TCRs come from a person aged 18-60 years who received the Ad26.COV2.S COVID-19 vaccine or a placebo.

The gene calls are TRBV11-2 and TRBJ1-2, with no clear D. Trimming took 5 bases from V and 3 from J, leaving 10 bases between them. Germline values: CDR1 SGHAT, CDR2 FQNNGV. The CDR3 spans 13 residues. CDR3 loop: CASSLSGDYGYTF. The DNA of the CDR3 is TGTGCCAGCAGCCTGTCCGGGGACTATGGCTACACCTTC.

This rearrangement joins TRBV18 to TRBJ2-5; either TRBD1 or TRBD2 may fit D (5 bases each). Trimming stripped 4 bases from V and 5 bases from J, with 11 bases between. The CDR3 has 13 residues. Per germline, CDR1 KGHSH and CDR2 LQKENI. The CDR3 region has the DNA TGTGCCAGCTCACTTGGAAGGGACGAGACCCAGTACTTC. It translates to CASSLGRDETQYF.